This TCR beta chain was identified in a study of response to subunit inactivated influenza vaccine. Study findings and constraints: Few additional T cells are recruited per seasonal influenza vaccination, authors suggested.

This clonotype was counted between two and nine times. Its cognate antigen is unknown. V was trimmed by 5 bases and J by 8 bases, leaving 12 bases between them. Per the germline V gene, CDR1 is SQVTM and CDR2 is ANQGSEA. The CDR3 sequence is 11 residues long. Via MiXCR, TCRdb re-called the RT-PCR reads, giving one row per CDR3 protein. Of 550,000 to 600,000 distinct CDR3 sequences in the sample, approximately 10% are singletons; the top ten hold 10% to 13%. The specimen was PBMCs from blood, collected on the day of vaccination. The chain carries TRBV29-1 and TRBJ1-1; D ambiguous. The source is a man between 45 and 60 years old who received an inactivated influenza vaccine. In DNA, the CDR3 is TGCAGCGTTAGACATCTGGAAGAAGCTTTCTTT. Translating it yields CSVRHLEEAFF.